The 30 T cell receptor beta chains listed next were all sequenced from one sample in a study of post-analysis software for immune sequencing data. Unique molecular identifiers featured in each of the TCR beta cDNA libraries. TCRdb passed the PCR reads through MiXCR, listing each CDR3 protein once. The data show over 300,000 distinct CDR3 sequences, 30% to 45% seen once. General study findings and limits: Controls had lower frequencies than patients of about 5 TRBV segments, which included TRBV5-6, TRBV5-1 and TRBV20-1.

Antigens of these TCRs are unknown. Sequencing was carried out using blood. The source is a girl between 10 and 17 years old with multiple sclerosis.

The chain links TRBV12-3 or TRBV12-4 to TRBJ1-1; tentatively, D is TRBD1 (5 bases). CDR3 size: 13 residues. V was pared by 5 bases and J by 9 bases, with 16 bases between. The CDR3 spells CASSRDRNFKAFF. As DNA, the CDR3 is TGTGCCAGCAGTCGCGACAGAAACTTCAAAGCTTTCTTT.

In its sample, this clonotype was seen a few times. This chain uses TRBV29-1 with TRBJ1-1; 7 bases agree with TRBD1. There are 15 residues in the CDR3. Germline values: CDR1 SQVTM, CDR2 ANQGSEA. J gave up 0 bases and V 3 bases, and 7 bases lay outside the gene matches. CDR3 protein: CSVDFPGQMNTEAFF. As DNA, the CDR3 is TGCAGCGTTGACTTTCCGGGACAGATGAACACTGAAGCTTTCTTT. The entire variable domain, with the rest obtained from reference TRBV29-1 and TRBJ1-1, is as follows: SAVISQKPSRDICQRGTSLTIQCQVDSQVTMMFWYRQQPGQSLTLIATANQGSEATYESGFVIDKFPISRPNLTFSTLTVSNMSPEDSSIYLCSVDFPGQMNTEAFFGQGTRLTVV.

This clonotype was detected only a few times. The chain links TRBV18 to TRBJ2-3; TRBD2 might be the D (5 bases). V gave up 8 bases and J gave up 1 base, with 16 bases separating them. The CDR3 extends over 15 amino acids. Germline V gene lookup returns CDR1 KGHSH and CDR2 LQKENI. The CDR3 coding sequence is TGTGCCAGCACCCCTTTAGGCGGGCGCACAGATACGCAGTATTTT. It is translated as CASTPLGGRTDTQYF.

This rearrangement joins TRBV5-6 to TRBJ2-1; possible D gene TRBD1, 5 bases. The CDR3 spans 15 residues. CDR1 and CDR2 from the germline V gene are SGHDT and YYEEEE. The V and J ends lost 4 bases and 0 bases respectively, with 11 bases between them. The CDR3 DNA reads as TGTGCCAGCAGCCAGGGATCCTACTCCTACAATGAGCAGTTCTTC. It is translated as CASSQGSYSYNEQFF.

The CDR3 loop reads CSAEGPLNTGELFF. CDR3 DNA sequence: TGCAGTGCTGAGGGACCGTTGAACACCGGGGAGCTGTTTTTT. The V gene is TRBV20-1, the J gene TRBJ2-2, with D perhaps TRBD1 or TRBD2 (5 bases each). Trimming left V 5 bases short and J 1 base short, with 11 bases between. This CDR3 has 14 residues. CDR1 DFQATT and CDR2 SNEGSKA come from the germline V gene (reference sequence).

The chain is built from TRBV12-3 or TRBV12-4 and TRBJ1-5; TRBD1 matches 7 bases. CDR3 length: 14 residues. Trimming at V came to 7 bases and at J to 1 base, leaving 4 bases not matched to a gene. This CDR3 is CASTETGSNQPQHF. The CDR3 DNA is TGTGCCAGCACCGAGACAGGGAGCAATCAGCCCCAGCATTTT.

The gene calls are TRBV3-1 and TRBJ1-1, with D possibly being TRBD1 (5 bases). CDR3 length equals 14 residues. The V and J ends lost 4 bases and 4 bases respectively, with 13 bases between them. Germline V CDR1 and CDR2: LGHDT, YNNKEL (reference sequence). Here the CDR3 reads CASSRRGEATEAFF. CDR3 in DNA: TGTGCCAGCAGCCGAAGAGGGGAGGCCACTGAAGCTTTCTTT.

This clonotype was seen a few times. The chain recombines TRBV28 with TRBJ2-4, with a possible D match to TRBD2 (6 bases). The V end was cut by 10 bases, the J end by 2 bases, with 15 bases between. The CDR3 contains 14 residues. The germline CDR1 and CDR2 sequences are MDHEN and SYDVKM. This CDR3 is CATHLGGTKNIQYF. The CDR3, as DNA: TGTGCCACCCACCTCGGGGGAACCAAAAACATTCAGTACTTC.

The table lists this clonotype with a few counts. The rearrangement uses TRBV20-1 and TRBJ2-5, with 9 bases identical to TRBD1. J lost 5 bases, V lost 8 bases, and 12 bases had no gene match. Per germline, CDR1 DFQATT and CDR2 SNEGSKA (reference sequence). CDR3 size: 14 residues. The CDR3 region is CSFIRTGAGETQYF. The CDR3 region has the DNA TGCAGTTTTATTCGGACAGGGGCGGGGGAGACCCAGTACTTC.

This clonotype appeared a few times. The chain recombines TRBV7-2 with TRBJ2-4; unclear D gene. The tail of the sequence fits TRBJ2-7 better, so the J call may be wrong. Germline lookup yields CDR1 SGHTA and CDR2 FQGNSA. There are 12 residues in the CDR3. CDR3 DNA sequence: TGTGCCAGCAGCTTAGAGTTCTACGAGCAGTACTTC. It translates to CASSLEFYEQYF.

This clonotype was detected only a few times. The chain carries TRBV6-1 and TRBJ1-5, with D unclear. The CDR3 covers 14 residues. Trimming stripped 2 bases from V and 0 bases from J, with 5 bases between. Per the germline V gene, CDR1 is MNHNS and CDR2 is SASEGT. The CDR3 here is CASSESLSNQPQHF. The DNA for the CDR3 is TGTGCCAGCAGTGAATCGCTTAGCAATCAGCCCCAGCATTTT.

The V and J genes are TRBV15 and TRBJ2-3, with D perhaps given as TRBD1 or TRBD2 (5 bases each). The CDR3 has 15 residues. The V end was cut by 7 bases, the J end by 8 bases, with 22 bases between. Germline lookup yields CDR1 LNHNV and CDR2 YYDKDF (reference sequence). CDR3 sequence (DNA): TGTGCCACCACCGGGGCAGCCCCAATCCTCGGTACGCAGTATTTT. Its translation: CATTGAAPILGTQYF.

This clonotype was detected only a few times. V usage is TRBV20-1 and J usage is TRBJ2-5; 8 bases agree with TRBD2. Germline V lookup: CDR1 DFQATT, CDR2 SNEGSKA (reference sequence). The J segment lost 1 base and the V segment lost 3 bases, leaving 16 bases of the junction unmatched. The CDR3 has 18 amino acids. The DNA for the CDR3 is TGCAGTGCTAGCCAATGGGCGGGGGGACCTTCTTTCCAAGAGACCCAGTACTTC. Translating gives CSASQWAGGPSFQETQYF.

J is TRBJ2-7 and V is TRBV27; D remains unclear. V was cut by 6 bases and J by 0 bases, with 15 bases left in between. CDR1 MNHEY and CDR2 SMNVEV come from the germline V gene (reference sequence). The CDR3 extends over 15 amino acids. The CDR3 here is CASRVQAPSSYEQYF. The CDR3 DNA is TGTGCCAGCAGGGTCCAGGCCCCGAGCTCCTACGAGCAGTACTTC.

V gene TRBV28 combines with J gene TRBJ1-1, with a possible D match to TRBD1 (6 bases). The CDR3 totals 16 residues. Trimming took 7 bases from V and 5 from J, leaving 23 bases between them. The germline V gene encodes CDR1 MDHEN and CDR2 SYDVKM. The CDR3: CASNPEAGQDRTEAFF. CDR3 in DNA: TGTGCCAGCAACCCAGAGGCGGGACAAGATCGTACTGAAGCTTTCTTT.

This clonotype was seen ten or more times. The chain combines TRBV29-1 with TRBJ2-7; D is ambiguous. Germline CDR1 reads SQVTM; CDR2 reads ANQGSEA. This CDR3 region has 12 residues. Trimming took off 7 bases at V and 1 base at J, with 11 bases between the two ends. CDR3 loop: CSGSSGSYEQYF. The DNA of the CDR3 is TGCAGCGGGAGTTCGGGTTCCTACGAGCAGTACTTC.

The rearrangement uses TRBV25-1 and TRBJ2-5, with 10 nucleotides matching TRBD1. The V gene's germline CDR1 is MGHDK and CDR2 SYGVNS. With V trimmed by 4 bases and J by 4 bases, 9 bases remained unmatched. CDR3 length: 16 residues. The CDR3 nucleotides are TGTGCCAGCAGTGGTCAACCGGGACAGGGGTCAGAGACCCAGTACTTC. Translation gives CASSGQPGQGSETQYF.

This clonotype was detected only a few times. V gene TRBV18 combines with J gene TRBJ1-4; TRBD1 might be the D (6 bases). Trimming stripped 4 bases from V and 8 bases from J, with 11 bases between. The V gene's germline CDR1 is KGHSH and CDR2 LQKENI. The CDR3 length is 13 residues. The CDR3 loop is CASSRDTREKLFF. CDR3 sequence (DNA): TGTGCCAGCTCACGGGACACGAGGGAAAAACTGTTTTTT.

DNA of the CDR3: TGTGCCAGCAGCCCACGGAGCGGGGGTACCTCAGATACGCAGTATTTT. It codes for CASSPRSGGTSDTQYF. This chain connects TRBV9 to TRBJ2-3; TRBD2 matches at 8 bases. There are 16 residues in the CDR3. The germline V gene encodes CDR1 SGDLS and CDR2 YYNGEE. After removal of 4 bases from V and 4 bases from J, the junction contained 11 bases not matched to a gene.

The V gene is TRBV12-3 or TRBV12-4, the J gene TRBJ2-3, with TRBD2 identical over 8 bases. Trimming removed 4 bases from V and 6 bases from J; junction bases left unmatched: 15. There are 17 residues in the CDR3. The CDR3 sequence: CASSYEPGLGRVDTQYF. The CDR3 DNA follows: TGTGCCAGCAGTTACGAGCCGGGACTAGGGAGGGTGGATACGCAGTATTTT.

Within the sample, this clonotype is medium-sized. V and J are TRBV13 and TRBJ2-7; TRBD2 agrees at 14 bases. V was pared by 6 bases and J by 2 bases, with 3 bases of the junction left unmatched. The germline V gene encodes CDR1 PRHDT and CDR2 FYEKMQ (reference sequence). CDR3 length: 15 amino acids. The CDR3 nucleotides read TGTGCCAGCAGTTCGGGACTAGCGGGGGCCTACGAGCAGTACTTC. Protein: CASSSGLAGAYEQYF.

This clonotype was counted between two and nine times. The genes are TRBV5-1 and TRBJ2-7, with a tentative D call TRBD2 (7 bases). Trimming shortened V by 5 bases and J by 3 bases, and 12 bases separated the two germline ends. Germline CDR1 reads SGHRS; CDR2 reads YFSETQ. The CDR3 has 13 residues. The CDR3 DNA is TGCGCCAGCAGAAAAGGGGGGGACTACGAGCAGTACTTC. Amino acid sequence: CASRKGGDYEQYF.

This clonotype has more than one count but fewer than ten. The genes are TRBV7-3 and TRBJ2-5; weak D call: TRBD2 (5 bases). Germline assignment: CDR1 SGHTA and CDR2 FQGTGA. The V end lost 2 bases, the J end lost 4 bases, and 11 bases lay between the germline ends. The CDR3 loop spans 14 amino acids. The CDR3 coding sequence is TGTGCCAGCAGCTTACGGGGAACCGTAGAGACCCAGTACTTC. Amino acids: CASSLRGTVETQYF.

V and J are TRBV4-1 and TRBJ1-1; D is perhaps TRBD1 (6 bases). CDR1 MGHRA and CDR2 YSYEKL come from the germline V gene. V was trimmed by 5 bases and J by 3 bases, leaving 13 bases between them. This CDR3 region has 14 residues. Here the CDR3 DNA reads TGCGCCAGCAGCTCGGACAGAGTGGACACTGAAGCTTTCTTT. This gives the protein CASSSDRVDTEAFF.

This clonotype was counted a few times. This rearrangement joins TRBV4-1 to TRBJ2-5, with D tentatively TRBD2 (5 bases). CDR3 length: 15 amino acids. Germline V gene lookup returns CDR1 MGHRA and CDR2 YSYEKL. The germline V and J ends were trimmed by 1 base and 4 bases, with 13 bases remaining between them. This CDR3 is CASSQVEASTETQYF. CDR3 DNA sequence: TGCGCCAGCAGCCAAGTCGAGGCTAGCACAGAGACCCAGTACTTC.

J is TRBJ1-2 and V is TRBV20-1; D might be TRBD1 (6 bases). This CDR3 comprises 15 residues. In germline, CDR1 is DFQATT, CDR2 SNEGSKA (reference sequence). The ends were cut back, 0 bases at V and 2 bases at J, with 13 bases in the middle. DNA for the CDR3: TGCAGTGCTAGAGATGGTGGGGGCTGGAACTATGGCTACACCTTC. Its protein product is CSARDGGGWNYGYTF.

The V gene is TRBV30, the J gene TRBJ2-4; a possible D gene is TRBD1 (6 bases). Matching the DNA end better, TRBJ2-7 makes the J call doubtful. Germline lookup yields CDR1 GTSNPN and CDR2 SVGIG (reference sequence). The CDR3 length is 17 residues. As DNA, the CDR3 is TGTGCCTGGAGTGTCGTTTTCGACAGGACCAGCTCCTACGAGCAGTACTTC. Its translation is CAWSVVFDRTSSYEQYF.

The V gene is TRBV20-1, the J gene TRBJ2-7; 8 positions agree with TRBD1. Trimming cost V 1 base and J 0 bases; bases outside gene matches: 11. This CDR3 is 17 amino acids long. CDR1 and CDR2 (germline): DFQATT, SNEGSKA (reference sequence). Here the CDR3 DNA reads TGCAGTGCTAGAGTCGTTGAGGACAGGGCGCGCTCCTACGAGCAGTACTTC. Translation: CSARVVEDRARSYEQYF.

The chain has TRBV4-2 and TRBJ2-7; 9 bases fit TRBD1. CDR1 and CDR2 (germline): LGHNA, YNFKEQ. V dropped 0 bases and J dropped 3; count of bases not matched to a gene: 6. The CDR3 length is 16 residues. CDR3 bases: TGTGCCAGCAGCCAAGATATAGGACAGGGGTACTACGAGCAGTACTTC. Translating gives CASSQDIGQGYYEQYF.

This clonotype came up a few times. The J gene is TRBJ2-1, the V gene TRBV11-3; 10 bases are a match to TRBD2. The CDR3 is 15 residues long. V was pared by 5 bases and J by 7 bases, with 8 bases of the junction left unmatched. Germline loops: CDR1 SGHNT, CDR2 YENEEA. CDR3 protein: CASSPSSGGRNEQFF. The CDR3 bases are TGTGCCAGCAGCCCTTCTAGCGGGGGACGGAATGAGCAGTTCTTC.